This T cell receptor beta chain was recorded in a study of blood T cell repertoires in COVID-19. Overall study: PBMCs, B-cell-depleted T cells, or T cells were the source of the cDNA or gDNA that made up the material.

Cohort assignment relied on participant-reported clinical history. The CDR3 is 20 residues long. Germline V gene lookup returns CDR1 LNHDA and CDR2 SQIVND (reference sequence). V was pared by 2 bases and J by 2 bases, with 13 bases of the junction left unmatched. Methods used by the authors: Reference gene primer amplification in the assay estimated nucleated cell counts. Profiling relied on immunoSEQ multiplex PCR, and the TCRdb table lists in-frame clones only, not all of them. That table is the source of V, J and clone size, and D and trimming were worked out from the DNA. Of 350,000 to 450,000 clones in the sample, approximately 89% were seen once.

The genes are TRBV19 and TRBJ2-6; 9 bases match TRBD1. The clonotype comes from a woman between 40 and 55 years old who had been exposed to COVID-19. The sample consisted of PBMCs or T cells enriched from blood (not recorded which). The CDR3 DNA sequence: TGTGCCAGTAGTATATCCGTTGTGGGACAGGGAGCTCCTGGGGCCAACGTCCTGACTTTC. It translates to CASSISVVGQGAPGANVLTF.